One sample yielded the 20 T cell receptor beta chains listed below, sequenced in a study of blood T cell repertoires in COVID-19. Assay: immunoSEQ multiplex PCR; the TCRdb copy retains only in-frame clones and omits some. The sample records 220,000 or so clones, almost 85% being singletons. The sequenced sample consisted of peripheral blood. These receptors were collected from a woman at least 80 years old with acute or convalescent COVID-19.

The chain employs TRBV6-5 and TRBJ2-5, with TRBD1 as a possible D gene (6 bases). There are 13 residues in the CDR3. The ends were cut back, 7 bases at V and 5 bases at J, with 14 bases in the middle. The V gene's germline CDR1 is MNHEY and CDR2 SVGAGI. CDR3 nucleotide sequence: TGTGCCAGCAAAAACCCCACAGGGGAGACCCAGTACTTC. This gives the protein CASKNPTGETQYF.

This chain uses TRBV4-3 with TRBJ2-5, with 8 nucleotides matching TRBD2. The V and J ends lost 4 bases and 5 bases, in that order; junction bases with no gene match: 9. Germline CDR1 reads LGHNA; CDR2 reads YSLEER. The CDR3 extends over 15 amino acids. The CDR3 nucleotides read TGCGCCAGCAGCCTACGCGGGGGGCCGGGGGAGACCCAGTACTTC. Amino acids: CASSLRGGPGETQYF.

This clone has a handful of counts. This chain uses TRBV2 with TRBJ2-1; 14 positions match TRBD2. Germline V gene lookup returns CDR1 SNHLY and CDR2 FYNNEI. J lost 8 bases, V lost 4 bases, and 4 bases had no gene match. The CDR3 runs 15 residues. CDR3 region: CASSVGTSGRDEQFF. In DNA, the CDR3 is TGTGCCAGCAGTGTCGGGACTAGCGGGAGAGATGAGCAGTTCTTC.

Turning to this clone: Distinct nucleotide sequences in the sample also encode this CDR3. The chain carries TRBV9 and TRBJ2-3; D uncertain. Germline CDR1 reads SGDLS; CDR2 reads YYNGEE. Deletions cut 1 base from V and 3 bases from J, with 6 bases between. The CDR3 runs 13 residues. This CDR3 is CASSVLATDTQYF. The CDR3 DNA follows: TGTGCCAGCAGCGTACTGGCTACAGATACGCAGTATTTT.

The gene calls are TRBV5-5 and TRBJ1-2; 9 nucleotides match TRBD1. CDR1 and CDR2 from the germline V gene are SGHKS and YYEKEE (reference sequence). After removal of 3 bases from V and 6 bases from J, the junction contained 6 bases not matched to a gene. The CDR3 sequence is 14 residues long. Written as DNA, the CDR3 is TGTGCCAGCAGCTACACCGGGACAGGGAATGGCTACACCTTC. Protein sequence: CASSYTGTGNGYTF.

The chain combines TRBV28 with TRBJ1-6; D is unclear. Trimming cost V 2 bases and J 6 bases, with 8 bases left between them. The germline gives CDR1 MDHEN, CDR2 SYDVKM. The CDR3 runs 14 residues. The CDR3 sequence: CASSLPTSNSPLHF. The CDR3 coding sequence is TGTGCCAGCAGTTTACCCACGAGTAATTCACCCCTCCACTTT.

CDR3 nucleotides: TGTGCTAGTGGTCATCCTAAGGCCCAGGGCCCCTACGAGCAGTACTTC. This translates into CASGHPKAQGPYEQYF. The J gene is TRBJ2-7, the V gene TRBV12-5; TRBD1 might be the D (5 bases). V dropped 5 bases and J dropped 2 bases, with 19 bases sitting between them. This CDR3 is 16 amino acids long. The germline V gene encodes CDR1 LGHNT and CDR2 FRNRAP.

This rearrangement joins TRBV28 to TRBJ2-3; tentative D call: TRBD2 (6 bases). This CDR3 is 11 amino acids long. The ends were cut back, 4 bases at V and 11 bases at J, with 10 bases in the middle. CDR1 is MDHEN, CDR2 SYDVKM, per germline. The CDR3 coding sequence is TGTGCCAGCAGTTGGGACTCCCAGCAGTATTTT. Protein product: CASSWDSQQYF. Supplemented by reference TRBV28 and TRBJ2-3, the full variable domain reads DVKVTQSSRYLVKRTGEKVFLECVQDMDHENMFWYRQDPGLGLRLIYFSYDVKMKEKGDIPEGYSVSREKKERFSLILESASTNQTSMYLCASSWDSQQYFGPGTRLTVL.

This clone is a singleton in its sample. The chain recombines TRBV6-6 with TRBJ2-1; maybe TRBD1 (6 bases). V shed 5 bases and J shed 0 bases, with 14 bases lying between them. This CDR3 comprises 16 residues. Germline V CDR1 and CDR2: MNHNY, SVGAGI (reference sequence). For the CDR3, the DNA is TGTGCCAGCAGTCGCCAGGGGCGTAGCTCCTACAATGAGCAGTTCTTC. It specifies CASSRQGRSSYNEQFF.

The CDR3 protein is CASRNQEQETQYF. As DNA, the CDR3 is TGTGCCAGCAGGAATCAGGAACAAGAGACCCAGTACTTC. The chain is built from TRBV12-3 or TRBV12-4 and TRBJ2-5; no clear D. This CDR3 region has 13 residues. Trimming stripped 6 bases from V and 2 bases from J, with 10 bases between.

This rearrangement joins TRBV7-3 to TRBJ2-1; 13 bases map to TRBD2. The CDR3 is 14 residues long. CDR1 and CDR2 from the germline V gene are SGHTA and FQGTGA. V lost 2 bases to trimming and J lost 8 bases; unmatched junction nucleotides: 0. CDR3 protein: CASSLGTSGDEQFF. CDR3 nucleotide sequence: TGTGCCAGCAGCTTAGGGACTAGCGGGGATGAGCAGTTCTTC.

The V and J genes are TRBV5-1 and TRBJ2-1; 14 positions match TRBD2. V shed 2 bases, J shed 4 bases, and the junction held 14 bases outside the gene matches. The CDR3 extends over 20 amino acids. Germline V gene data show CDR1 as SGHRS and CDR2 as YFSETQ. The CDR3 DNA reads as TGCGCCAGCAGCTTTGACCTAGGACTAGCGGGAGGCCTACGTTACAATGAGCAGTTCTTC. Amino acid sequence: CASSFDLGLAGGLRYNEQFF. The complete variable domain, with remaining parts taken from reference TRBV5-1 and TRBJ2-1, reads KAGVTQTPRYLIKTRGQQVTLSCSPISGHRSVSWYQQTPGQGLQFLFEYFSETQRNKGNFPGRFSGRQFSNSRSEMNVSTLELGDSALYLCASSFDLGLAGGLRYNEQFFGPGTRLTVL.

V and J are TRBV10-3 and TRBJ2-1; 12 positions match TRBD2. The CDR3 sequence is 17 residues long. The V gene end was trimmed by 3 bases and the J gene end by 2 bases; junction bases not matched to a gene: 5. Germline lookup yields CDR1 ENHRY and CDR2 SYGVKD. In nucleotides, the CDR3 is TGTGCCATCAGTGAACTAGCGGGAGGAGGTACCTACAATGAGCAGTTCTTC. It is translated as CAISELAGGGTYNEQFF.

The V call is TRBV4-2, the J call TRBJ1-4; D is ambiguous. Per germline, CDR1 LGHNA and CDR2 YNFKEQ. The CDR3 loop spans 13 amino acids. The V and J ends lost 5 bases and 8 bases respectively, with 12 bases between them. CDR3 DNA sequence: TGTGCCAGCAGCAAAAGAGGCGGGGAAAAACTGTTTTTT. Its translation is CASSKRGGEKLFF.

Of note for this clone: This likely comes from a read error, as the CDR3 has no conserved phenylalanine or tryptophan at its end. It is unclear where the CDR3 begins or ends on the DNA, so no DNA is shown, and the CDR3 is as TCRdb lists it. This chain links TRBV10-1 with TRBJ2-7; the table's D gene call, TRBD2, was not cross checked with the DNA. The CDR3 spans 13 amino acids, including both terminal residues. Germline lookup yields CDR1 WNHNN and CDR2 SYGVQD (reference sequence). The CDR3 sequence: CASSESIPSIPPS.

This clone showed up just once. CDR3 nucleotides: TGTGCCAGCAGCCCGCAGTTAGCGGGGGGAGCCAATGAGCAGTTCTTC. It encodes CASSPQLAGGANEQFF. The chain recombines TRBV7-2 with TRBJ2-1, with 10 positions matching TRBD2. The length of the CDR3 is 16 residues. The J segment lost 6 bases and the V segment lost 5 bases, leaving 10 bases of the junction unmatched. Germline values: CDR1 SGHTA, CDR2 FQGNSA. The whole variable domain, remainder taken from reference TRBV7-2 and TRBJ2-1, is GAGVSQSPSNKVTEKGKDVELRCDPISGHTALYWYRQSLGQGLEFLIYFQGNSAPDKSGLPSDRFSAERTGGSVSTLTIQRTQQEDSAVYLCASSPQLAGGANEQFFGPGTRLTVL.

The chain carries TRBV6-5 and TRBJ2-2; 7 nucleotides agree with TRBD1. This CDR3 contains 15 residues. Germline loops: CDR1 MNHEY, CDR2 SVGAGI. The junction had 5 bases not matched to a gene; V was cut back by 7 bases and J by 0 bases. The CDR3 sequence is CASKGAIANTGELFF. As DNA, the CDR3 is TGTGCCAGCAAGGGGGCCATCGCGAACACCGGGGAGCTGTTTTTT.

The rearrangement links TRBV11-3 to TRBJ2-3; D remains ambiguous. Germline V gene lookup returns CDR1 SGHNT and CDR2 YENEEA. The V and J ends lost 3 bases and 4 bases respectively, with 8 bases between them. CDR3 size: 13 residues. Written as DNA, the CDR3 is TGTGCCAGCAGCTTCCGCAGTCCAGATACGCAGTATTTT. It yields the protein CASSFRSPDTQYF.

CDR3 in amino acids: CASSSGQVYGYTF. The CDR3 bases are TGTGCCAGTAGTTCAGGACAGGTTTATGGCTACACCTTC. The chain couples TRBV19 to TRBJ1-2; TRBD1 matches at 7 bases. The V gene's germline CDR1 is LNHDA and CDR2 SQIVND (reference sequence). The CDR3 is made up of 13 amino acids. Trimming at V came to 5 bases and at J to 5 bases, leaving 5 bases not matched to a gene.

The rearrangement links TRBV5-6 to TRBJ1-1; 9 bases fit TRBD1. Germline-derived CDR1 and CDR2 are SGHDT and YYEEEE. V lost 4 bases, J lost 5 bases, and 6 bases stayed unmatched. This CDR3 comprises 14 residues. The CDR3 sequence is CASSRDRAQTEAFF. CDR3 DNA sequence: TGTGCCAGCAGCAGGGACAGGGCACAAACTGAAGCTTTCTTT.